This TCR beta chain was recovered during a study of cytomegalovirus exposure and HLA in healthy donors. Study-wide results and caveats: Accurate HLA-A and HLA-B prediction from TCR beta sequences was reported for most subjects. After further analysis at a later stage, around 17,000 TCR beta sequences were associated with HLA alleles at 0.05 false discovery rate. Researchers counted about 150 TCR beta chains as cytomegalovirus-associated.

Researchers ran the PCR with 60 Vbeta and 13 Jbeta primers. The assay was immunoSEQ multiplex PCR, and TCRdb's table has in-frame clones only and misses some. The profile shows around 100,000 clones, approximately 70% of them singletons. The CDR3 contains 12 residues. V was pared by 3 bases and J by 6 bases, with 11 bases between. The germline V gene encodes CDR1 GTSNPN and CDR2 SVGIG (reference sequence). In regard to this clone: The antigen is unknown.

The rearrangement links TRBV30 to TRBJ1-1; D call uncertain. Sequenced material: PBMCs. The sequence was collected from a woman in her twenties or thirties in good health and CMV-seronegative. CDR3 nucleotides: TGTGCCTGGAGGCTAGCATACCCTGAAGCTTTCTTT. It codes for CAWRLAYPEAFF.